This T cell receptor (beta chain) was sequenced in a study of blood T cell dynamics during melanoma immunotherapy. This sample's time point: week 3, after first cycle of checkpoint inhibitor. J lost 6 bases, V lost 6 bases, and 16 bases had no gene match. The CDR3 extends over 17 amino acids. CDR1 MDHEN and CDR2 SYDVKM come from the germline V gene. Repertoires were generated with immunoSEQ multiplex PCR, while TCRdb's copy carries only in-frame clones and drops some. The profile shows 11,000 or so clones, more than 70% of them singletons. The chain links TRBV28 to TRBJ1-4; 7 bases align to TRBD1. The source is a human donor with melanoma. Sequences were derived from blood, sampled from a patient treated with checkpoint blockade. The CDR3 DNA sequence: TGTGCCAGCAGCGATACCACACTGACAGGGAGGCATGAAAAACTGTTTTTT. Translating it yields CASSDTTLTGRHEKLFF.